This T cell receptor (beta chain) was obtained from a study of response to subunit inactivated influenza vaccine. Per germline, CDR1 SGHVS and CDR2 FQNEAQ. This CDR3 is built from 16 residues. The V and J ends lost 4 bases and 3 bases, in that order; junction bases with no gene match: 5. TCRdb used MiXCR to reprocess the RT-PCR reads, holding one entry per CDR3 protein. The table includes 500,000 to 600,000 distinct CDR3 sequences, 11% detected once. Regarding the study as a whole: Authors suggested each seasonal flu vaccination may recruit only limited numbers of new T cells.

This clonotype was recorded a few times. Its antigen is not identified. This sample was also put to use in a study of T cells expressing NK-cell markers. Per that study: The authors made TCR beta cDNA libraries by 5'RACE template switching. This switching added a universal primer site and UMIs. Sorted CD3+CD56-NKG2C+, CD3+CD56+NKG2C+ and CD3+CD56+NKG2C- T cells supplied the TCR beta repertoires. Eight donors were sequenced, seven testing HCMV-seropositive and one testing seronegative. Six donors had dominant NKG2C+ clonotypes that comprised about 1.0-7.5% of their CD8+ T cells.

This TCR was recovered from a man in his fifties who received an inactivated influenza vaccine. The V gene is TRBV7-8, the J gene TRBJ2-7; the match to TRBD2 covers 14 bases. The sample in question was PBMCs from blood, obtained on the day of vaccination. CDR3 sequence: CASSSGLAGGDYEQYF. The CDR3 coding sequence is TGTGCCAGCAGCTCCGGACTAGCGGGAGGCGACTACGAGCAGTACTTC.